This entry concerns a single T cell receptor (beta chain). Its antigen remains unknown. The data were taken from a study of T cells expressing NK-cell markers. Study findings and constraints: Four donors likewise had their CD3+CD56-NKG2C+ fraction led by these clonotypes.

TCRdb re-called the 5' RACE reads; one entry per CDR3 protein, DNA not given. The sample spans 250,000 to 300,000 distinct CDR3 sequences; the ten largest clones claim around 4.2%. The CDR3 length is 15 residues. The sequencing input was blood T cells: a sorted CD56 or NKG2C T cell subset, CD4+ or CD8+ T cells, or bulk PBMC T cells (not recorded which). The sequence derives from a woman between 18 and 69 years old in good health. The chain uses TRBV12-3 or TRBV12-4 and TRBJ1-1; TCRdb indicates TRBD1, and absent DNA this call remains unverified. This CDR3 is CASSFLGQMNTEAFF.